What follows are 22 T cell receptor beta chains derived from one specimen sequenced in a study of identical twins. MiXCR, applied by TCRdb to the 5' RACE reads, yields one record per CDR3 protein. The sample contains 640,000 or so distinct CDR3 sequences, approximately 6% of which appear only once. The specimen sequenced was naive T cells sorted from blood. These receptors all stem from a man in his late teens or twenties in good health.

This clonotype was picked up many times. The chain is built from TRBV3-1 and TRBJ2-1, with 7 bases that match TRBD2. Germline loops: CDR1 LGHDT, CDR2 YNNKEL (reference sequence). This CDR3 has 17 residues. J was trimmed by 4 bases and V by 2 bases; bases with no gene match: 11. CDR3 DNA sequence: TGTGCCAGCAGCCAAATAGGGTCGGGAGGAGGTTACAATGAGCAGTTCTTC. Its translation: CASSQIGSGGGYNEQFF.

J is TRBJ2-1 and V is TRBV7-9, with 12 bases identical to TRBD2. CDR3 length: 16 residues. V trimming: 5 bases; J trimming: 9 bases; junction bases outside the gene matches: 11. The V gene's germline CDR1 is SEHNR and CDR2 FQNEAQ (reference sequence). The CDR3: CASSPPSGRAGAEQFF. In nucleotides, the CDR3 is TGTGCCAGCAGCCCTCCTAGCGGGAGGGCCGGGGCTGAGCAGTTCTTC.

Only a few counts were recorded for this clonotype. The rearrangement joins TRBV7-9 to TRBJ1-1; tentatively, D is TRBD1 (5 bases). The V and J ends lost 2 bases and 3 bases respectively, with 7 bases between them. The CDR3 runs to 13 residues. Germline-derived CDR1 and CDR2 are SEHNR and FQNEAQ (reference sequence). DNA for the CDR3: TGTGCCAGCAGCTTAATAGGGGACACTGAAGCTTTCTTT. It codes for CASSLIGDTEAFF.

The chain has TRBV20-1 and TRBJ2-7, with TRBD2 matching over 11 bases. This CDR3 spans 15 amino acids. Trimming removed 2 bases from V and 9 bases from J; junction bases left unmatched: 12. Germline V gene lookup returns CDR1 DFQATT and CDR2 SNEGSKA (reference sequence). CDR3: CSARTPSGRPNGQYF. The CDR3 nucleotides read TGCAGTGCTAGAACCCCTAGCGGGAGGCCAAACGGGCAGTACTTC.

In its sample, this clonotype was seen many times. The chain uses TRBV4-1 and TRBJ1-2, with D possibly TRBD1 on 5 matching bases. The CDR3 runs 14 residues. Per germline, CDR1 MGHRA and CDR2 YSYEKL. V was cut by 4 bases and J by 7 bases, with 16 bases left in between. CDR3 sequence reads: CASSLSEGDFGYTF. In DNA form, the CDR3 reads TGCGCCAGCAGCCTAAGCGAAGGGGATTTTGGCTACACCTTC.

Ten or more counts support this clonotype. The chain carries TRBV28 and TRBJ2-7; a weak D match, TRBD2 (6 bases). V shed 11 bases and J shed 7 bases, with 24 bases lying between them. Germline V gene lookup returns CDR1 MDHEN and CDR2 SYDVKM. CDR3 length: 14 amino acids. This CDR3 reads CAAHPRDGLREQYF. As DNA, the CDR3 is TGTGCCGCCCATCCCCGGGACGGACTACGGGAGCAGTACTTC. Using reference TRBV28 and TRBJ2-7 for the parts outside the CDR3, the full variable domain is DVKVTQSSRYLVKRTGEKVFLECVQDMDHENMFWYRQDPGLGLRLIYFSYDVKMKEKGDIPEGYSVSREKKERFSLILESASTNQTSMYLCAAHPRDGLREQYFGPGTRLTVT.

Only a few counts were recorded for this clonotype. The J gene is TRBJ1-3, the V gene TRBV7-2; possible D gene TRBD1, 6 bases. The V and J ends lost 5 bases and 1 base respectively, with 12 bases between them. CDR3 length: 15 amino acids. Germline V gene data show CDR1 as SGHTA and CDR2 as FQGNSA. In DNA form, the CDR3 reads TGTGCCAGCAGCCCCCAAGGACAGTCTGGAAACACCATATATTTT. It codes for CASSPQGQSGNTIYF.

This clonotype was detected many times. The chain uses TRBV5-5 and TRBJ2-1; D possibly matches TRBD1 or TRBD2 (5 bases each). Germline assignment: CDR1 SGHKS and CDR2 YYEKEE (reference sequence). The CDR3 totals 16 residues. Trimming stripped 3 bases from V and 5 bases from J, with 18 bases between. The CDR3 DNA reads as TGTGCCAGCAGCTCAAGCGCCGGGACGGGGAACAATGAGCAGTTCTTC. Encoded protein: CASSSSAGTGNNEQFF.

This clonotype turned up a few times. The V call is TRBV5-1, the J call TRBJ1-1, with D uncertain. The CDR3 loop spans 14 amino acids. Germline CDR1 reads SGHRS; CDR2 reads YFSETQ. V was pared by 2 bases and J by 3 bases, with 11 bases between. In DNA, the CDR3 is TGCGCCAGCAGCTTCGTAGGGATGGACACTGAAGCTTTCTTT. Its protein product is CASSFVGMDTEAFF.

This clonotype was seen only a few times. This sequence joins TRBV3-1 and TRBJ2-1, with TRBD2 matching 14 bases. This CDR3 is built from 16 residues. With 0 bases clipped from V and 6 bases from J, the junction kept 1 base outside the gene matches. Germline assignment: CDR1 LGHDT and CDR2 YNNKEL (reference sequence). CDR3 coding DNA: TGTGCCAGCAGCCAAGAGGGACTAGCGGGAGTCAATGAGCAGTTCTTC. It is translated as CASSQEGLAGVNEQFF.

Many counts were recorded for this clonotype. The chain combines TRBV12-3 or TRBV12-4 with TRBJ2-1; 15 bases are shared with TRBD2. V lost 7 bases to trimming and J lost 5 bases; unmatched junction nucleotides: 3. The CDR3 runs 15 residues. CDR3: CASTWTSGRDNEQFF. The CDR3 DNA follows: TGTGCCAGCACCTGGACTAGCGGGAGGGACAATGAGCAGTTCTTC.

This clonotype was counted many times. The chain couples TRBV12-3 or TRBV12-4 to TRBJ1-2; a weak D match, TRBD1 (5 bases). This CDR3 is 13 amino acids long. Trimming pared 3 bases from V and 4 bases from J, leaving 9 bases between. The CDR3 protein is CASSFWGIYGYTF. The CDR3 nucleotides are TGTGCCAGCAGTTTCTGGGGGATCTATGGCTACACCTTC.

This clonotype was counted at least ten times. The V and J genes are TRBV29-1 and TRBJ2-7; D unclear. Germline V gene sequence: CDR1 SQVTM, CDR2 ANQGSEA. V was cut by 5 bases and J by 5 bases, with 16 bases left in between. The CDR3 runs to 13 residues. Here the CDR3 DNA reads TGCAGCGTTCGGCGAGTACTTGGCCACGAGCAGTACTTC. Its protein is CSVRRVLGHEQYF.

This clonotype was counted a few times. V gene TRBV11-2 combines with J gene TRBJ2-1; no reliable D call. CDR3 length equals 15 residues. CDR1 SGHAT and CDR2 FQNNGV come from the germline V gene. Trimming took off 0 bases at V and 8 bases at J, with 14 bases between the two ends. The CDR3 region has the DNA TGTGCCAGCAGCTTAGATTCCTTAGTTAGGTATGAGCAGTTCTTC. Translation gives CASSLDSLVRYEQFF.

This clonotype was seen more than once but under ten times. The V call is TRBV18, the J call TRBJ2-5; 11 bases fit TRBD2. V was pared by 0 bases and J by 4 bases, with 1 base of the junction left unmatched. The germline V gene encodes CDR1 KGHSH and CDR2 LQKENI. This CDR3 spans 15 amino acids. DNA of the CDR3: TGTGCCAGCTCACCACCCACTAGCGGGGGAGAGACCCAGTACTTC. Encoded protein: CASSPPTSGGETQYF.

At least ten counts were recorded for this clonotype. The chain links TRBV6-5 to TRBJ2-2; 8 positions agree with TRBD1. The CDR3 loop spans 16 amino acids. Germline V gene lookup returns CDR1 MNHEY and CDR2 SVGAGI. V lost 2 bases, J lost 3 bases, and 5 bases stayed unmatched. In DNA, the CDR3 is TGTGCCAGCAGTTACCTCAGCAGGGGGCACACCGGGGAGCTGTTTTTT. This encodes CASSYLSRGHTGELFF.

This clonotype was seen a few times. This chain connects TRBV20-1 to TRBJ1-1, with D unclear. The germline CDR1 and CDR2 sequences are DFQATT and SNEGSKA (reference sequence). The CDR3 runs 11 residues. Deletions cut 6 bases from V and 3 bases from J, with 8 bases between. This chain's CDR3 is CSAYLDTEAFF. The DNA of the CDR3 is TGCAGTGCGTATTTGGACACTGAAGCTTTCTTT.

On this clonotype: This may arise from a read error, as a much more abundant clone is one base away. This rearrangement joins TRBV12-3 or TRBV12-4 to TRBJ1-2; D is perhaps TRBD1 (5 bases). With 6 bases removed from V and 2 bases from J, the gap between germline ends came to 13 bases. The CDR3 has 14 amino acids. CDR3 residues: CASRQNKGNYGYTF. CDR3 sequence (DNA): TGTGCCAGCAGGCAAAACAAGGGGAACTATGGCTACACCTTC.

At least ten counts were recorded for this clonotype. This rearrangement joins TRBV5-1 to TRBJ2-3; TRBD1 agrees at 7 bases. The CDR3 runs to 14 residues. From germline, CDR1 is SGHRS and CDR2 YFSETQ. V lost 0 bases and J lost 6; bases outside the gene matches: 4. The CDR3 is CASSLAGGMDTQYF. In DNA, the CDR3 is TGCGCCAGCAGCTTGGCAGGGGGAATGGATACGCAGTATTTT.

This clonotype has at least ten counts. The CDR3: CASSQDYGANLEAFF. The CDR3 coding sequence is TGCGCCAGCAGCCAAGACTATGGGGCCAACCTTGAAGCTTTCTTT. The chain links TRBV4-3 to TRBJ1-1, with TRBD1 as a possible D gene (5 bases). Trimming removed 0 bases at V and 7 bases at J, with 15 bases between. CDR3 length: 15 residues. Per germline, CDR1 LGHNA and CDR2 YSLEER.

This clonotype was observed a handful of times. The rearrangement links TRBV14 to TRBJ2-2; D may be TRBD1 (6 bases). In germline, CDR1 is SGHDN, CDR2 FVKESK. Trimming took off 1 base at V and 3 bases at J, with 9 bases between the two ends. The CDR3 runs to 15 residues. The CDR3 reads CASSQVKGDTGELFF. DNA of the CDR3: TGTGCCAGCAGCCAAGTGAAGGGGGACACCGGGGAGCTGTTTTTT. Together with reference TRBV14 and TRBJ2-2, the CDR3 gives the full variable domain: EAGVTQFPSHSVIEKGQTVTLRCDPISGHDNLYWYRRVMGKEIKFLLHFVKESKQDESGMPNNRFLAERTGGTYSTLKVQPAELEDSGVYFCASSQVKGDTGELFFGEGSRLTVL.

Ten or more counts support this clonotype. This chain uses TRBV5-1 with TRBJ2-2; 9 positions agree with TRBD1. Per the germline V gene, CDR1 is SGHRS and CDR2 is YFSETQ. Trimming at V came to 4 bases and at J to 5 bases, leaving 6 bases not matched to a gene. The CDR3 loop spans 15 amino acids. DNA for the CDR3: TGCGCCAGCAGCGACAAAGGACAGGGGACCGGGGAGCTGTTTTTT. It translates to CASSDKGQGTGELFF.